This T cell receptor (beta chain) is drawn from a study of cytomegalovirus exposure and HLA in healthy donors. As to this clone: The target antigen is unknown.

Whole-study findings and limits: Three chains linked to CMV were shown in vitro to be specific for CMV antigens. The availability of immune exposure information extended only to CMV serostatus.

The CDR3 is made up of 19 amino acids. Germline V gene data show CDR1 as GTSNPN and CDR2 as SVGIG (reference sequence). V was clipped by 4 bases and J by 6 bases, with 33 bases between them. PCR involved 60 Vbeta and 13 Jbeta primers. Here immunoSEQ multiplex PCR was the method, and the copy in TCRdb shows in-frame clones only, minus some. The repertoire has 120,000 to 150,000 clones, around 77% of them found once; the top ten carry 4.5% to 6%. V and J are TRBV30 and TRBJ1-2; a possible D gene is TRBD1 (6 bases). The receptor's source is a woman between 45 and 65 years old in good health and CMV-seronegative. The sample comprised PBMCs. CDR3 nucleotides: TGTGCCTGGAAGGGGGATAGTATAGGGTACAGGGATTCACTTCATGGCTACACCTTC. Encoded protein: CAWKGDSIGYRDSLHGYTF.